This is a list of T cell receptor beta chains from one sample in a study of cytomegalovirus exposure and HLA in healthy donors. Clones were read by immunoSEQ multiplex PCR, and TCRdb kept only the in-frame ones, dropping some. This table has over 150,000 clones, 70% to 85% appearing once. The specimen was PBMCs. Source of these receptors: a man between 35 and 55 years old in good health and CMV-seronegative. CDR3s include the opening cysteine and the closing phenylalanine or tryptophan. A D gene is named only where the DNA matches it firmly. For some rows the clone size is stated as once, few or many, or as a class when expanded; others skip it.

>TRBV7-8|.|.|TRBJ1-5
CASSLDGYSNQPQHF
TGTGCCAGCAGCTTAGACGGTTATAGCAATCAGCCCCAGCATTTT
>TRBV4-3|few|.|TRBJ2-5
CASSRDKTRWETQYF
TGCGCCAGCAGCCGGGACAAGACTCGCTGGGAGACCCAGTACTTC
>TRBV14|few|.|TRBJ1-1
CASSQVVFRSAFF
TGTGCCAGCAGCCAAGTTGTCTTCAGGTCTGCTTTCTTT
>TRBV5-1|.|.|TRBJ2-2
CASSLFTTNTGELFF
TGCGCCAGCAGCTTATTCACAACAAACACCGGGGAGCTGTTTTTT
>TRBV7-6|.|TRBD1|TRBJ2-7
CASSLARDRENYEQYF
TGTGCCAGCAGCTTAGCCCGAGACAGGGAAAACTACGAGCAGTACTTC
>TRBV10-1|.|TRBD1|TRBJ2-7
CASSEWTGRLVTYEQYF
TGCGCCAGCAGTGAATGGACAGGAAGATTAGTAACCTACGAGCAGTACTTC
>TRBV7-9|.|.|TRBJ2-1
CASSLGTPSYNEQFF
TGTGCCAGCAGCTTAGGGACACCTTCCTACAATGAGCAGTTCTTC
>TRBV27|.|TRBD1|TRBJ1-1
CASSRDSMNTEAFF
TGTGCCAGCAGCCGGGACAGCATGAACACTGAAGCTTTCTTT
>TRBV30|few|TRBD1|TRBJ1-5
CAWGGTGDQPQHF
TGTGCCTGGGGGGGGACAGGGGATCAGCCCCAGCATTTT
>TRBV6-5|.|TRBD1|TRBJ2-7
CASSFAGGNEQYF
TGTGCCAGCAGTTTCGCAGGGGGCAATGAGCAGTACTTC
>TRBV5-4|.|.|TRBJ1-2
CASRVSGSLLGYTF
TGTGCCAGCAGGGTATCAGGATCCCTCCTTGGCTACACCTTC
>TRBV5-4|.|.|TRBJ1-2
CASSFGEANYGYTF
TGTGCCAGCAGCTTTGGCGAGGCTAACTATGGCTACACCTTC
>TRBV18|.|TRBD1|TRBJ1-4
CASSRDRADNEKLFF
TGTGCCAGCTCCCGGGACAGAGCCGACAATGAAAAACTGTTTTTT
>TRBV29-1|.|TRBD1|TRBJ2-5
CSVEKARGFGETQYF
TGCAGCGTTGAGAAGGCCAGGGGGTTTGGTGAGACCCAGTACTTC
>TRBV11-3|.|.|TRBJ1-1
CASSLGQNTEAFF
TGTGCCAGCAGCTTGGGGCAGAACACTGAAGCTTTCTTT
>TRBV7-2|.|TRBD2|TRBJ2-5
CASSLGGQLAGGPQTQYF
TGTGCCAGCAGCTTAGGGGGGCAACTAGCGGGGGGGCCACAGACCCAGTACTTC
>TRBV5-1|.|.|TRBJ2-2
CASSLDGGKTGELFF
TGCGCCAGCAGCTTGGACGGGGGAAAAACCGGGGAGCTGTTTTTT
>TRBV28|.|TRBD1|TRBJ2-6
CASSLGRKGAGGANVLTF
TGTGCCAGCAGTTTGGGGAGAAAGGGGGCAGGGGGGGCCAACGTCCTGACTTTC
>TRBV12-5|.|TRBD1|TRBJ1-6
CASGLVLGQGYNSPLHF
TGTGCTAGTGGTTTGGTACTGGGACAGGGTTATAATTCACCCCTCCACTTT
>TRBV6-4|.|TRBD1|TRBJ1-5
CASSRTGSNQPQHF
TGTGCCAGCAGTCGGACAGGGAGCAATCAGCCCCAGCATTTT
>TRBV7-2|.|.|TRBJ2-1
CASSSSMGDGEQFF
TGTGCCAGCAGCAGTTCGATGGGAGATGGTGAGCAGTTCTTC
>TRBV9|few|TRBD2|TRBJ2-3
CASSGSTSGGADTQYF
TGTGCCAGCAGCGGGTCGACTAGCGGGGGGGCAGATACGCAGTATTTT
>TRBV28|.|.|TRBJ2-7
CASGVGRGGYEQYF
TGTGCCAGCGGGGTCGGCAGGGGCGGTTACGAGCAGTACTTC
>TRBV9|.|TRBD2|TRBJ2-3
CASSVTSARTDTQYF
TGTGCCAGCAGCGTAACTAGCGCCCGCACAGATACGCAGTATTTT
>TRBV9|.|.|TRBJ2-7
CASSGEDISYEQYF
TGTGCCAGCAGCGGAGAGGACATCTCCTACGAGCAGTACTTC
>TRBV18|.|TRBD1|TRBJ2-7
CASSPLRGQDEQYF
TGTGCCAGCTCACCACTGAGGGGGCAAGACGAGCAGTACTTC
>TRBV5-5|.|.|TRBJ1-2
CASSLETAFLGGYTF
TGTGCCAGCAGCTTGGAGACAGCCTTTTTAGGTGGCTACACCTTC
>TRBV4-3|.|TRBD1|TRBJ2-5
CASSLDRVTQYF
TGCGCCAGCAGCCTGGACAGGGTCACCCAGTACTTC
>TRBV7-2|.|TRBD1|TRBJ2-5
CASSFRDRGRKTQYF
TGTGCCAGCAGCTTCCGGGACAGGGGGCGAAAGACCCAGTACTTC
>TRBV5-6|once|.|TRBJ2-4
CASSLPGSSLAKNIQYF
TGTGCCAGCAGCCTGCCGGGATCCTCCTTAGCCAAAAACATTCAGTACTTC
>TRBV30|.|TRBD1|TRBJ2-7
CAWTGGKVGEQYF
TGTGCCTGGACAGGGGGCAAAGTAGGCGAGCAGTACTTC
>TRBV6-6|few|TRBD1|TRBJ2-5
CASSYLNRGQETQYF
TGTGCCAGCAGTTACCTAAACAGGGGGCAAGAGACCCAGTACTTC
>TRBV7-9|once|.|TRBJ2-5
CASSLGTAPTQYF
TGTGCCAGCAGCCTCGGGACTGCACCGACCCAGTACTTC
>TRBV5-4|.|TRBD1|TRBJ2-2
CASSSDRGGTGGLFF
TGTGCCAGCAGCTCAGACAGGGGGGGGACCGGGGGGCTGTTTTTT
>TRBV25-1|few|TRBD1|TRBJ1-4
CASSADRGGEKLFF
TGTGCCAGCAGTGCAGACAGGGGCGGTGAAAAACTGTTTTTT
>TRBV2|.|.|TRBJ1-4
CASSEVREKLFF
TGTGCCAGCAGTGAAGTTAGAGAAAAACTGTTTTTT
>TRBV9|few|TRBD1|TRBJ2-3
CASSPGGFDTDTQYF
TGTGCCAGCAGCCCAGGGGGCTTTGACACAGATACGCAGTATTTT